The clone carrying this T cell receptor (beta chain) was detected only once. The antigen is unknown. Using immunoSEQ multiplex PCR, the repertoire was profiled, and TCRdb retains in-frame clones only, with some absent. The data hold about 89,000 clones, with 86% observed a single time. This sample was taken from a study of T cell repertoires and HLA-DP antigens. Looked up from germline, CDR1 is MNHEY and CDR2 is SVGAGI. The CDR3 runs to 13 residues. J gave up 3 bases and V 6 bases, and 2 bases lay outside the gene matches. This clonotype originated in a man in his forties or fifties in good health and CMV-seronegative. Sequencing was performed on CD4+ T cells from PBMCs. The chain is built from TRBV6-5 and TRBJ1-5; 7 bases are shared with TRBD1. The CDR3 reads CASRDRSNQPQHF. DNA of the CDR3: TGTGCCAGCAGGGACAGGTCCAATCAGCCCCAGCATTTT.